This TCR beta chain originates from a study of cytomegalovirus exposure and HLA in healthy donors (TCRdb year 2017). With regard to the full study: In an earlier analysis of around 540 of the donors, 250 to 350 Gb of sequence data and about 110 million unique TCR beta sequences from about 190 million T cells were reported. An early release that covered several hundred HLA-typed donors contained approximately 300 gigabases of sequencing data and some 87 million unique TCR sequences. HLA typing covered class I and class II loci at four-digit resolution. A later analysis re-examined previously published TCR beta repertoires from about 670 donors and added high-resolution HLA genotyping to investigate patterns of TCR occurrence. An earlier analysis of 587 of the donors used high-throughput TCR beta sequencing to judge whether each TCR beta V gene segment behaved as functional or pseudogenic. The genetic ancestry cluster associated with self-reported Caucasian donors included 81% of the 300 to 450 genotyped donors. The T cell repertoires of about 700 subjects were profiled by immunosequencing and related to cytomegalovirus serostatus. To predict cytomegalovirus infection status, the study brought together high-throughput TCR immunosequencing, statistical association of individual TCRs with disease status, and machine learning. In the later analysis, no new phenotypic data were used to find candidate immune exposures; instead, reliance was placed on TCR beta sequences and their occurrence across donors. Besides the first cohort of 666 subjects, a separate validation cohort made up of about 120 different subjects was used. Among roughly 370 genotyped donors of the cohort, an average of 235,054 unique TCR beta nucleotide sequences were sequenced per donor, about a sixth of them non-productive. The number of donors typed differed by locus, with roughly 620-630 for A, B, C, DRB1 and DQB1, 522 for DQA1, over 600 for DPA1, and some 440 for DPB1. Every discovery cohort repertoire had been produced on one sequencing platform. Alongside the repertoire data, information on donor age, sex, ethnicity and CMV serostatus was compiled. The study aimed to test whether cataloging public T cell receptors could reveal signatures of past pathogen exposure. In a later genetic analysis, genome-wide SNP genotypes for about 55% of the roughly 700 donors were used, and that subset was treated as a discovery cohort. Roughly five DR-DQ haplotypes were handled as single units for association and clustering, since linkage in the cohort was strong. What the work shows at the level of the full study, not this receptor alone: The cohort was sequenced for TCR beta chains only, and without alpha or paired-chain data the features that could be detected were limited. A further reported finding was that TCR beta sequences accurately predicted the HLA-A and HLA-B alleles for most subjects in the first cohort. A cluster of highly shared sequence variants was judged likely to represent a technical artifact of the sequencing pipeline. Roughly uniform sequencing depth across donors was assumed in presence/absence analyses, although this assumption may not hold. Most CMV-associated TCR beta chains appeared to be HLA-restricted in a later analysis, and the HLA associations seemed to be driven largely by CMV exposure. Broadly in line with IMGT annotations, most TCR beta V segments showed up in productive rearrangements about 87% or about 30% of the time in an earlier analysis of about 500 of the donors. HLA typing was unavailable for some donors at each locus, so association tests used only the typed subset. In a later analysis, the rate of TCR association differed among HLA loci, with DRB1 alleles having the most associated TCRs and HLA-C alleles having the fewest. Compared with the approximately 720-donor mean, donors in an Asian-associated ancestry cluster had fewer N-insertions in productive TCRs, according to a later genetic analysis. Strong co-occurrence of HLA alleles, especially DR and DQ, made assigning TCR associations to individual alleles difficult. Most TCR sequences were observed very rarely across donors, whereas some public TCRs were present in many individuals. A total of fewer than 200 TCR beta chains were listed by the study as associated with cytomegalovirus. A few of the identified cytomegalovirus-associated TCR beta chains were confirmed in vitro to be specific for cytomegalovirus antigens. The authors suggested that the approach could potentially be extended to other disease states and immunological phenotypes. For the cohort, immune exposure information was limited to CMV serostatus. According to a later analysis, parvovirus B19, influenza, CMV and Epstein-Barr virus appeared linked to several top co-occurrence clusters. Linkage disequilibrium might explain the correlated functional status among segregating V segments, but an unknown experimental factor could not be ruled out. A later analysis found that HLA-associated TCR beta chains were more clonally expanded and had lower generation probabilities than equally common non-associated chains. Because counts were too low, some 17 rarely observed V segments, including chromosome 9 orphons, were left out of the earlier analysis of a few hundred of the donors. In both the original and validation cohorts, the classifier was reported to diagnose cytomegalovirus status with high specificity and sensitivity. A later genetic analysis associated a missense DCLRE1C variant with V-gene and J-gene trimming of TCR beta chains, and an independent cohort replicated the association. Specific HLA alleles were associated with some 15,000 TCR beta sequences at a false discovery rate of 0.05 in a later analysis. Some IMGT-functional V segments, including TRBV6-2 and TRBV6-3, could not be distinguished by the 87-base-pair reads and were therefore excluded.

Libraries came from the immunoSEQ multiplex PCR assay. For the multiplex PCR, a mixture combining 60 forward primers for TCR Vbeta segments and 13 reverse primers for TCR Jbeta segments was used. A multiplex PCR assay on genomic DNA amplified the CDR3 region of rearranged TCR beta genes. On the Illumina HiSeq System, the amplified TCR beta libraries were sequenced as 87-base-pair reads. As for the authors' bioinformatics: Across the roughly 700 repertoires, a later analysis counted about 81 million unique TCR beta chains, 9 million to 14 million of which were shared by at least two donors. To remove PCR and sequencing errors, raw reads were error-corrected and collapsed into unique sequences using a nearest-neighbor algorithm that merged closely related sequences. V, D and J gene segments were assigned by aligning CDR3 sequences to IMGT reference sequences. Each retained sequence needed at least a six-nucleotide match to both a V gene segment and a J gene segment. A rearrangement counted as productive if the CDR3 had no stop codons and remained in frame with V and J, and every other rearrangement counted as non-productive. CDR3 was defined according to IMGT convention as the region running from the second conserved V-encoded cysteine to the conserved J-encoded phenylalanine. In an earlier analysis of more than 550 of the donors, sequences lacking an unambiguous match to a single V gene segment were excluded. In an earlier analysis of some 590 of the donors, a V segment was called functional when productive rearrangements were above 56.7%, and segregating when the standard deviation between donors exceeded 5%. A statistical classification framework was developed to diagnose cytomegalovirus status using the catalog of TCR beta chain sequences. In a later analysis, V and J genes were assigned by comparing TCR nucleotide sequences against IMGT/GENE-DB human TR gene sequences. A later analysis assigned CDR3 sequences and most-parsimonious VDJ recombination scenarios with the TCRdist pipeline. In a later analysis, every TCR beta chain was defined by the combination of its CDR3 amino acid sequence and its V-gene family, and reads without a unique V-gene family were dropped. As a way to deal with suspected cross-contamination and a sequencing artifact, a later analysis dropped roughly 600 nucleotide sequences that were highly shared and had low generation probability. In a later analysis, a clonal expansion index was calculated for each public chain from normalized within-repertoire ranks of inferred template counts. Generation probabilities in a later analysis came from a VDJ recombination model fitted to out-of-frame rearrangements, and those results were checked against IGoR. In a later analysis, TCR-TCR, TCR-HLA and TCR-CMV co-occurrence was scored with hypergeometric tests, and a repertoire-size bias correction was applied to TCR pairs. In a later analysis, false discovery rates were estimated by permuting HLA or CMV assignments 20 times. In a later analysis, co-occurring TCRs were grouped using DBSCAN, with TCRdist sequence similarity added in when clustering inside HLA-allele-positive subsets. Co-occurrence clustering excluded repertoires with fewer than 30,000 or more than 120,000 public chains, plus five with anomalous nucleotide sharing. The source is immuneACCESS, and TCRdb retained only in-frame sequences with V and J called. Part of the clones is not carried over; for the studies checked, unresolved V genes explain less than half of this, and the remainder is unexplained. The DNA was the basis for D and trimming; V, J and clone size are from that table. This sample's table lists some 110,000 clones. Approximately 0.93% of the sample belongs to the ten largest clones.

Ends trimmed: V by 3 bases, J by 8 bases; bases unmatched to a gene: 3. The CDR1 and CDR2 encoded by the germline V gene (reference sequence) are LNHDA and SQIVND. The CDR3, cysteine through phenylalanine, is 13 amino acids long. Of the read, only the CDR3 DNA is kept; its 39 bases are in frame from base 1. On this clone: The antigen this receptor binds is unknown.

In total, more than 500 healthy bone marrow donors made up the cohort. Cohort members were all nominally healthy when sampled, although unrecorded immune exposures were likely present. The donor tested CMV seronegative and was one of the 352 seronegative cohort members. Each donor provided a peripheral blood sample, and peripheral blood mononuclear cells were used for TCR beta sequencing. The Qiagen DNeasy Blood Extraction Kit was used to extract genomic DNA from the blood cell samples. The receptor chain draws on TRBV19 and TRBJ1-2; 10 middle bases align to TRBD1. This sequence was found in a man younger than 35 in good health and CMV-seronegative. Sequencing input: PBMCs. In nucleotides, the sequence is TGTGCCAGTAGTATGGGACAGGGGATCGGCTACACCTTC. It translates to CASSMGQGIGYTF.